The T cell receptor (beta chain) described here comes from a study of blood T cells in healthy people across ages. Study findings and constraints: In long-lived donors, naive CD4+ cell counts and diversity exceeded those of aged donors. With age, beta diversity per million T cells declined roughly linearly, significantly by 30 to 50.

Comments on this clonotype: The antigen is not known. The DNA is omitted, as the CDR3 cannot be located on it reliably, and the CDR3 follows TCRdb's listing.

PBMCs, at least 6 million per sample, were isolated. Each sample yielded at least 5 micrograms of PBMC total RNA. Next came a second PCR, run for roughly 6 to 11 cycles, which used a sample-barcoded 5' primer along with a J-beta primer mix. TCRdb reprocessed the 5' RACE reads with MiXCR, giving one entry per CDR3 protein. Of some 900,000 distinct CDR3 sequences in the sample, 45% to 50% were seen once. The CDR3 region is 15 residues in length, termini included. Sequencing was done on a sample of blood. V and J are TRBV12-3 or TRBV12-4 and TRBJ2-2; the table's D call TRBD1 went unverified against the DNA. The receptor was isolated from a young man in good health. The CDR3 sequence: CASSSSDRHTGELFF.